The 9 T cell receptor beta chains below were found in one sample sequenced in a study of metastatic and nonmetastatic thyroid tumors. TCRdb re-analyzed the PCR reads through MiXCR. The table records 21,000 or so clones, about a sixth of them present only once. Before thyroid surgery, none of the patients had received any treatment. The specimen was blood. All receptors come from a male donor with papillary thyroid cancer or a benign thyroid nodule (not recorded which). Some clones in this sample may be carry-over from other donors' samples.

The sample holds a few counts of this clone. A much larger clone is a single base away; this may be a read error. The J gene is TRBJ2-1, the V gene TRBV20-1; the match to TRBD1 covers 11 bases. Germline V gives CDR1 DFQATT, CDR2 SNEGSKA (reference sequence). This CDR3 region has 15 residues. CDR3 amino acids: CSDRVPGTGGNEQFF. CDR3 sequence (DNA): TGCAGTGATAGAGTCCCTGGGACAGGGGGCAATGAGCAGTTCTTC.

This clone appeared many times. The V call is TRBV11-2, the J call TRBJ2-1, with TRBD2 matching over 7 bases. The CDR3 totals 15 residues. In germline, CDR1 is SGHAT, CDR2 FQNNGV. Trimming removed 4 bases from V and 6 bases from J; junction bases left unmatched: 9. The CDR3 sequence is CASSSVGGRVNEQFF. CDR3 nucleotide sequence: TGTGCCAGCAGCTCAGTGGGCGGGAGAGTCAATGAGCAGTTCTTC. The complete variable domain, with remaining parts taken from reference TRBV11-2 and TRBJ2-1, reads EAGVAQSPRYKIIEKRQSVAFWCNPISGHATLYWYQQILGQGPKLLIQFQNNGVVDDSQLPKDRFSAERLKGVDSTLKIQPAKLEDSAVYLCASSSVGGRVNEQFFGPGTRLTVL.

This chain uses TRBV28 with TRBJ2-5; unclear D gene. Germline V gives CDR1 MDHEN, CDR2 SYDVKM. There are 13 residues in the CDR3. V was shortened by 6 bases and J by 5 bases, with 13 bases between the two germline ends. In DNA, the CDR3 is TGTGCCAGCAGGAGGCCCCCCGGGGAGACCCAGTACTTC. It specifies CASRRPPGETQYF.

The chain is built from TRBV5-1 and TRBJ2-6; D ambiguous. The CDR3 contains 15 residues. The V end was cut by 4 bases, the J end by 3 bases, with 11 bases between. CDR1 is SGHRS, CDR2 YFSETQ, per germline. The CDR3 bases are TGCGCCAGCAGCCCGAACCCATATGGGGCCAACGTCCTGACTTTC. This encodes CASSPNPYGANVLTF.

This clone qualifies as medium-sized. The J gene is TRBJ2-7, the V gene TRBV18, with 8 positions matching TRBD1. Germline trimming cut 0 bases from V and 0 bases from J; bases unmatched to any gene: 4. Germline V gives CDR1 KGHSH, CDR2 LQKENI. The CDR3 covers 16 residues. CDR3 in amino acids: CASSPPDRAYSYEQYF. CDR3 in DNA: TGTGCCAGCTCACCACCGGACAGGGCGTACTCCTACGAGCAGTACTTC.

In this sample, this clone turned up a few times. The chain has TRBV27 and TRBJ2-2; D ambiguous. V was cut by 8 bases and J by 5 bases, with 9 bases left in between. The CDR3 covers 12 residues. In germline, CDR1 is MNHEY, CDR2 SMNVEV (reference sequence). The CDR3 region is CASGYWTGELFF. The DNA of the CDR3 is TGTGCCAGCGGATACTGGACCGGGGAGCTGTTTTTT.

This clone was observed many times. The chain combines TRBV7-8 with TRBJ2-7; 9 bases agree with TRBD2. The CDR3 loop spans 15 amino acids. Germline CDR1 and CDR2: SGHVS and FQNEAQ. Germline trimming cut 5 bases from V and 4 bases from J; bases unmatched to any gene: 9. CDR3 sequence reads: CASSPMVREGYEQYF. For the CDR3, the DNA is TGTGCCAGCAGCCCCATGGTGCGGGAGGGTTACGAGCAGTACTTC.

There are many counts of this clone. The same CDR3 can be traced to other DNA sequences in this sample. The rearrangement uses TRBV2 and TRBJ2-3, with 12 nucleotides matching TRBD1. Germline V gene data show CDR1 as SNHLY and CDR2 as FYNNEI. Trimming cost V 6 bases and J 4 bases; bases outside gene matches: 8. The CDR3 is 16 residues long. The CDR3 here is CASRPGTGGPADTQYF. The CDR3 DNA reads as TGTGCCAGCAGACCCGGGACAGGGGGCCCGGCAGATACGCAGTATTTT.

This clone has ten or more counts. This chain uses TRBV28 with TRBJ1-5; possibly TRBD1 for D (5 bases). The CDR3 has 13 amino acids. Germline CDR1 reads MDHEN; CDR2 reads SYDVKM. The V gene lost 3 bases and the J gene lost 9 bases, with 12 bases spanning the gap. The DNA of the CDR3 is TGTGCCAGCAGTTTGGGTCCCGACAGGCCCCAGCATTTT. This translates into CASSLGPDRPQHF.